This entry lists 17 T cell receptor beta chains sequenced from one sample in a study of blood T cell repertoires in COVID-19. The assay was immunoSEQ multiplex PCR, and TCRdb's table has in-frame clones only and misses some. Among some 300,000 clones listed, 75% to 90% were seen once. Source material: PBMCs or T cells enriched from blood (not recorded which). The receptors stem from a woman in her 40s who had recovered from COVID-19.

The V and J genes are TRBV11-2 and TRBJ2-1, with 12 nucleotides matching TRBD2. Germline loops: CDR1 SGHAT, CDR2 FQNNGV. V dropped 1 base and J dropped 7; count of bases not matched to a gene: 5. The CDR3 length is 16 residues. The CDR3 region has the DNA TGTGCCAGCAGCTTAGGGACTAGCGGGGTTCTTAATGAGCAGTTCTTC. It codes for CASSLGTSGVLNEQFF.

The J gene is TRBJ1-5, the V gene TRBV19, with TRBD1 as a possible D gene (6 bases). Germline assignment: CDR1 LNHDA and CDR2 SQIVND (reference sequence). CDR3 size: 15 residues. The V gene lost 3 bases and the J gene lost 3 bases, with 12 bases spanning the gap. The CDR3 reads CASSIKTGLNQPQHF. The DNA for the CDR3 is TGTGCCAGTAGTATTAAGACAGGTCTCAATCAGCCCCAGCATTTT.

This clone showed up many times. J is TRBJ1-2 and V is TRBV10-3, with D possibly being TRBD1 (5 bases). V was trimmed by 4 bases and J by 6 bases, leaving 33 bases between them. This CDR3 comprises 20 residues. Germline V CDR1 and CDR2: ENHRY, SYGVKD. CDR3 DNA: TGTGCCATCAGTGGGGACCGGGAGCTAACTATGGCTGGGCTAAGAAATGGCTACACCTTC. The encoded protein is CAISGDRELTMAGLRNGYTF.

This clone appeared a single time. The V and J genes are TRBV19 and TRBJ1-1; 7 bases map to TRBD1. J gave up 0 bases and V 5 bases, and 6 bases lay outside the gene matches. Germline CDR1 reads LNHDA; CDR2 reads SQIVND (reference sequence). There are 15 residues in the CDR3. The CDR3 loop is CASSPSRGMNTEAFF. CDR3 DNA: TGTGCCAGTAGTCCCTCCAGGGGGATGAACACTGAAGCTTTCTTT.

The chain recombines TRBV10-3 with TRBJ2-7; D is unclear. Deletions cut 0 bases from V and 3 bases from J, with 6 bases between. The CDR3 spans 13 residues. CDR1 and CDR2 (germline): ENHRY, SYGVKD. The CDR3 bases are TGTGCCATCAGTGAGTCGGGCAGCTACGAGCAGTACTTC. Protein product: CAISESGSYEQYF.

The genes are TRBV6-5 and TRBJ2-1; 10 bases map to TRBD1. The CDR3 sequence is 15 residues long. Germline loops: CDR1 MNHEY, CDR2 SVGAGI. Trimming took 6 bases from V and 5 from J; bases not matched to a gene: 7. The CDR3 loop is CASSRDRGLNNEQFF. The DNA of the CDR3 is TGTGCCAGCAGCCGGGACAGGGGTCTTAACAATGAGCAGTTCTTC.

The chain joins TRBV2 to TRBJ1-1; 11 bases match TRBD1. The CDR3 consists of 15 residues. The germline CDR1 and CDR2 sequences are SNHLY and FYNNEI. Germline trimming cut 5 bases from V and 5 bases from J; bases unmatched to any gene: 7. CDR3 coding DNA: TGTGCCAGCAGTAACCTCGGGACAGGGGGAACTGAAGCTTTCTTT. Translation gives CASSNLGTGGTEAFF.

The chain links TRBV19 to TRBJ2-5; TRBD1 is a possible D gene (5 bases). Looked up from germline, CDR1 is LNHDA and CDR2 is SQIVND (reference sequence). V shed 1 base and J shed 0 bases, with 12 bases lying between them. The CDR3 totals 16 residues. DNA of the CDR3: TGTGCCAGTAGTATAGTGCAGGGATTGAACCAAGAGACCCAGTACTTC. Translation gives CASSIVQGLNQETQYF.

This chain links TRBV18 with TRBJ2-7; maybe TRBD1 (7 bases). This CDR3 contains 15 residues. Germline-derived CDR1 and CDR2 are KGHSH and LQKENI. V dropped 2 bases and J dropped 4 bases, with 15 bases sitting between them. CDR3: CASSPSAGGRYEQYF. Here the CDR3 DNA reads TGTGCCAGCTCACCATCGGCAGGGGGGAGGTACGAGCAGTACTTC.

V gene TRBV5-1 combines with J gene TRBJ2-5; TRBD1 aligns across 9 bases. V lost 2 bases and J lost 1; bases outside the gene matches: 6. This CDR3 is 16 amino acids long. Per the germline V gene, CDR1 is SGHRS and CDR2 is YFSETQ. The CDR3 loop reads CASSFSGTGSQETQYF. The DNA for the CDR3 is TGCGCCAGCAGCTTTTCCGGGACAGGGTCCCAAGAGACCCAGTACTTC. The variable domain in full, completed from reference TRBV5-1 and TRBJ2-5, reads KAGVTQTPRYLIKTRGQQVTLSCSPISGHRSVSWYQQTPGQGLQFLFEYFSETQRNKGNFPGRFSGRQFSNSRSEMNVSTLELGDSALYLCASSFSGTGSQETQYFGPGTRLLVL.

V and J are TRBV18 and TRBJ2-3; TRBD2 agrees at 15 bases. With V trimmed by 0 bases and J by 4 bases, 2 bases remained unmatched. Germline lookup yields CDR1 KGHSH and CDR2 LQKENI. The CDR3 covers 17 residues. Here the CDR3 DNA reads TGTGCCAGCTCACCACCCGGACTAGCGGGGGGGTCAGATACGCAGTATTTT. The encoded protein is CASSPPGLAGGSDTQYF.

The chain is built from TRBV5-4 and TRBJ1-4; D ambiguous. This CDR3 has 14 residues. Germline values: CDR1 SGHNT, CDR2 YYREEE (reference sequence). The V end was cut by 4 bases, the J end by 7 bases, with 14 bases between. Written as DNA, the CDR3 is TGTGCCAGCAGCCCAGGCACAGAGGGTGAAAAACTGTTTTTT. It codes for CASSPGTEGEKLFF.

The chain uses TRBV10-3 and TRBJ2-7; 9 nucleotides match TRBD2. The CDR3 sequence is 14 residues long. The J segment lost 2 bases and the V segment lost 4 bases, leaving 3 bases of the junction unmatched. CDR1 and CDR2 (germline): ENHRY, SYGVKD. This CDR3 is CAISGASGAYEQYF. CDR3 nucleotides: TGTGCCATCAGTGGGGCTAGCGGGGCCTACGAGCAGTACTTC.

The rearrangement joins TRBV5-6 to TRBJ1-1; TRBD1 might be the D (5 bases). CDR1 and CDR2 from the germline V gene are SGHDT and YYEEEE. The V gene lost 3 bases and the J gene lost 4 bases, with 13 bases spanning the gap. The CDR3 covers 14 residues. For the CDR3, the DNA is TGTGCCAGCAGCTACCGGGACGGGGGCACTGAAGCTTTCTTT. As protein: CASSYRDGGTEAFF.

The V call is TRBV10-3, the J call TRBJ2-2; 7 bases map to TRBD1. With V trimmed by 2 bases and J by 9 bases, 3 bases remained unmatched. This CDR3 has 13 amino acids. Germline values: CDR1 ENHRY, CDR2 SYGVKD. CDR3 loop: CAISERQGRELFF. CDR3 DNA: TGTGCCATCAGTGAGAGACAGGGACGGGAGCTGTTTTTT.

As to this clone: A junction boundary mismatches the germline segment, possibly from a read error. The chain couples TRBV7-7 to TRBJ2-7; 9 bases match TRBD2. CDR3 length equals 13 residues. Per the germline V gene, CDR1 is SSHAT and CDR2 is FNYEAQ (reference sequence). The CDR3 sequence: CASSLAGEGEQYF. The CDR3 DNA sequence: TGTGCTAGCAGCTTAGCGGGGGAGGGCGAGCAGTACTTC.

V usage is TRBV19 and J usage is TRBJ1-1; 7 positions agree with TRBD1. Germline-derived CDR1 and CDR2 are LNHDA and SQIVND (reference sequence). V lost 6 bases to trimming and J lost 3 bases; unmatched junction nucleotides: 13. The CDR3 totals 16 residues. The CDR3 spells CASRGWVPGGHTEAFF. The CDR3 DNA sequence: TGTGCCAGTAGGGGTTGGGTGCCAGGGGGGCACACTGAAGCTTTCTTT.